This entry concerns a single T cell receptor (beta chain). The data originate from a study of blood T cell repertoires in COVID-19. The protocol was immunoSEQ multiplex PCR, while the TCRdb copy is restricted to in-frame clones and leaves out a portion. The table records around 71,000 clones, 86% of them present only once. Germline V CDR1 and CDR2: MGHDK, SYGVNS. The CDR3 covers 13 residues. V lost 4 bases to trimming and J lost 4 bases; unmatched junction nucleotides: 3. J is TRBJ1-2 and V is TRBV25-1, with TRBD1 matching 7 bases. Sequenced input: peripheral blood. The receptor comes from a woman aged 60-75 years with acute or convalescent COVID-19. The CDR3 sequence: CASSGGDSYGYTF. The CDR3 DNA reads TGTGCCAGCAGTGGGGGGGACAGCTATGGCTACACCTTC.